This T cell receptor (beta chain) was sequenced during a study of T-cell reconstitution after alpha-beta-depleted transplantation in children. A few counts support this clonotype. A library of TCRbeta sequences, prepared with unique molecular identifiers, was generated. TCRdb reprocessed the PCR reads with MiXCR, giving one entry per CDR3 protein. The sample has around 500,000 distinct CDR3 sequences, under 15% seen once. In germline, CDR1 is MNHNS, CDR2 SASEGT. CDR3 length equals 16 residues. V lost 8 bases, J lost 5 bases, and 9 bases stayed unmatched. The source material was PBMCs from the stem cell graft donor, sampled from the stem cell graft. The receptor was isolated from a human donor who donated a stem cell graft to a child with combined immunodeficiency. The rearrangement uses TRBV6-1 and TRBJ2-1, with 13 bases matching TRBD2. This chain's CDR3 is CASDLLAGGAHNEQFF. In DNA form, the CDR3 reads TGTGCCAGCGATCTACTAGCGGGAGGGGCCCACAATGAGCAGTTCTTC.